This T cell receptor (beta chain) was sequenced in a study of blood T cell repertoires in COVID-19. Study overall: Sites across the United States, Italy and Spain contributed samples from acute and convalescent COVID-19.

Sequenced by immunoSEQ multiplex PCR; TCRdb stores in-frame clones only, minus some. The sample records 130,000 or so clones, about 76% being singletons. Material for sequencing was peripheral blood. The sequence came from a man older than 75 with acute or convalescent COVID-19.

CDR3: CASSSLAGGPADTQYF. The CDR3 DNA follows: TGTGCCAGCTCTTCTCTAGCGGGGGGGCCCGCAGATACGCAGTATTTT. The gene calls are TRBV18 and TRBJ2-3; TRBD2 agrees at 12 bases. V lost 6 bases and J lost 4; bases outside the gene matches: 8. The CDR3 has 16 residues. Germline V gene data show CDR1 as KGHSH and CDR2 as LQKENI.